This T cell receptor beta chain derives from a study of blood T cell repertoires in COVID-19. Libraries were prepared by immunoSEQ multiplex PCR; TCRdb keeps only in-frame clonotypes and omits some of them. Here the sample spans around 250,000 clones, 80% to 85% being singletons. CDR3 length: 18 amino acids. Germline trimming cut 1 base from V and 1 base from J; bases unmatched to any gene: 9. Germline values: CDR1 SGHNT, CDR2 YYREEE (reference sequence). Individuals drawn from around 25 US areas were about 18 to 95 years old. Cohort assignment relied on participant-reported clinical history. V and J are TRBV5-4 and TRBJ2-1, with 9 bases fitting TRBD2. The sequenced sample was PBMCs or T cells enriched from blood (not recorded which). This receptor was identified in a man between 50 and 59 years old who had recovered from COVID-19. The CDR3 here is CASSLTSGPPWSYNEQFF. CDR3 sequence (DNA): TGTGCCAGCAGCTTGACTAGCGGGCCTCCCTGGTCCTACAATGAGCAGTTCTTC. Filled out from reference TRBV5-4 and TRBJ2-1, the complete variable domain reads ETGVTQSPTHLIKTRGQQVTLRCSSQSGHNTVSWYQQALGQGPQFIFQYYREEENGRGNFPPRFSGLQFPNYSSELNVNALELDDSALYLCASSLTSGPPWSYNEQFFGPGTRLTVL.